These T cell receptor beta chains were read from a single sample in a study of control samples from healthy donors and cancer patients. The method was immunoSEQ multiplex PCR; TCRdb's version includes in-frame clones alone and lacks a portion of them. The repertoire holds 150,000 to 180,000 clones, with approximately 96% as singletons. Sequenced input: blood. The receptors originated from a man in his forties in good health. Each CDR3 is given with its conserved first and last residue. The D gene is left open where the match is weak. Part of the rows lack a size; the others show once, few, many or a class for expanded clones.

cdr3_nt cdr3_aa d_call j_call clone_size v_call
TGTGCCAGCAGCTTAATACGAGGTGAAAAACTGTTTTTT CASSLIRGEKLFF . TRBJ1-4 . TRBV11-2
TGTGCCAGCTCAAGAGACGGAACTAACTATGGCTACACCTTC CASSRDGTNYGYTF . TRBJ1-2 . TRBV18
TGTGCCAGCAGTGACCCCACCACGACAGGGAGGGTTTTTTATGGCTACACCTTC CASSDPTTTGRVFYGYTF TRBD1 TRBJ1-2 . TRBV6-4
TGTGCCACCAGTGAATCGACAGGGGTCGGCTACACCTTC CATSESTGVGYTF TRBD1 TRBJ1-2 . TRBV24-1
TGTGCCAGCAGCCAGGGACTAGCGGGGAATACGCAGTATTTT CASSQGLAGNTQYF TRBD2 TRBJ2-3 . TRBV13
TGTGCCAGCAGCAAAACCCCCGGGACAGGGGGGAAAAAACTGTTTTTT CASSKTPGTGGKKLFF TRBD1 TRBJ1-4 . TRBV5-6
TGTGCCAGCAGTCTCCTGCGGGGACAGGTCAAGAACACTGAAGCTTTCTTT CASSLLRGQVKNTEAFF TRBD1 TRBJ1-1 once TRBV28
TGTGCCAGCAGCTTTAGAACAGGGGTGGGCAATGAGCAGTTCTTC CASSFRTGVGNEQFF TRBD1 TRBJ2-1 once TRBV7-2
TGTGCCAGCAGGGTTGGGCCCCCGTCCGGCACCGGGGAGCTGTTTTTT CASRVGPPSGTGELFF . TRBJ2-2 . TRBV5-5
TGCAGCGTCATAAAACGGGGGGGCTCGAACACTGAAGCTTTCTTT CSVIKRGGSNTEAFF . TRBJ1-1 . TRBV29-1
TGTGCCAGCAGTTTGCCAGGCGGGGGGACTGAAGCTTTCTTT CASSLPGGGTEAFF . TRBJ1-1 . TRBV27
TGTGCCAGTAGTATTTACAGGGTTAGCTCTGGAAACACCATATATTTT CASSIYRVSSGNTIYF . TRBJ1-3 . TRBV19